These 5 T cell receptor beta chains came from one sample sequenced in a study of cytomegalovirus exposure and HLA in healthy donors. Primers: 60 Vbeta forward and 13 Jbeta reverse. The repertoire was sequenced with immunoSEQ multiplex PCR; TCRdb's copy has only in-frame clones and lacks some. The table shows roughly 150,000 clones, with 60% to 85% occurring only once. Specimen: PBMCs. These TCRs come from a man in his forties or fifties in good health and CMV-seropositive.

The rearrangement links TRBV6-6 to TRBJ2-1, with D tentatively TRBD2 (5 bases). This CDR3 spans 13 amino acids. Germline CDR1 is MNHNY and CDR2 is SVGAGI (reference sequence). Trimming stripped 5 bases from V and 9 bases from J, with 14 bases between. As DNA, the CDR3 is TGTGCCAGCAGTCCGTCGTCTGGAGGTGAGCAGTTCTTC. Amino acids: CASSPSSGGEQFF.

The V call is TRBV5-4, the J call TRBJ1-1, with D possibly TRBD1 on 5 matching bases. V was cut by 4 bases and J by 1 base, with 8 bases left in between. The CDR3 covers 13 residues. CDR1 SGHNT and CDR2 YYREEE come from the germline V gene (reference sequence). CDR3 in DNA: TGTGCCAGCAGCGTCGACAGGAACACTGAAGCTTTCTTT. Its translation is CASSVDRNTEAFF.

This clone has only one observation. V usage is TRBV9 and J usage is TRBJ2-7; 9 nucleotides align to TRBD2. With V trimmed by 0 bases and J by 4 bases, 11 bases remained unmatched. Germline V gene sequence: CDR1 SGDLS, CDR2 YYNGEE. There are 17 residues in the CDR3. This CDR3 reads CASSVAPGGTSKYEQYF. In DNA form, the CDR3 reads TGTGCCAGCAGCGTAGCGCCAGGAGGGACTAGCAAGTACGAGCAGTACTTC.

Written as DNA, the CDR3 is TGTGCCAGCAGTGAGGTCGAAGCCGTGGGGCATAATTCACCCCTCCACTTT. This translates into CASSEVEAVGHNSPLHF. J is TRBJ1-6 and V is TRBV25-1, with D possibly matching TRBD1 (5 bases). CDR1 and CDR2 from the germline V gene are MGHDK and SYGVNS. Trimming left V 3 bases short and J 5 bases short, with 17 bases between. The CDR3 loop spans 17 amino acids.

J is TRBJ1-4 and V is TRBV19; possible D gene TRBD1, 6 bases. Trimming removed 5 bases from V and 5 bases from J, with 18 bases in between. The CDR3 runs 16 residues. Germline CDR1 LNHDA, CDR2 SQIVND (reference sequence). The CDR3 protein is CASSSPPRGLNEKLFF. CDR3 nucleotides: TGTGCCAGTAGTTCCCCACCCAGGGGCTTAAATGAAAAACTGTTTTTT.